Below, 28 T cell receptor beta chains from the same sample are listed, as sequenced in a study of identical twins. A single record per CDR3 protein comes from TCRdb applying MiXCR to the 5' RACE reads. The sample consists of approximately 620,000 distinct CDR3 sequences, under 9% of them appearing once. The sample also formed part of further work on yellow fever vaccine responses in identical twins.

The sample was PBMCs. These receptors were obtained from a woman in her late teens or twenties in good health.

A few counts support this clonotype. The CDR3 region has the DNA TGTGCCAGCAGCTTAGGACTGCTGAGCTCCTACGAGCAGTACTTC. This sequence encodes CASSLGLLSSYEQYF. The chain carries TRBV7-2 and TRBJ2-7, with D unresolved. Deletions cut 1 base from V and 0 bases from J, with 10 bases between. Germline V gene lookup returns CDR1 SGHTA and CDR2 FQGNSA. The length of the CDR3 is 15 residues.

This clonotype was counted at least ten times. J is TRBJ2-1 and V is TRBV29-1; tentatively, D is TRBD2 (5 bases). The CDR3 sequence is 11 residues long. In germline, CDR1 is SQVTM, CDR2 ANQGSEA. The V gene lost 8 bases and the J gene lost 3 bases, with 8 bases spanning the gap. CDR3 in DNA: TGCAGCCTCCGGGACTACAATGAGCAGTTCTTC. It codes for CSLRDYNEQFF.

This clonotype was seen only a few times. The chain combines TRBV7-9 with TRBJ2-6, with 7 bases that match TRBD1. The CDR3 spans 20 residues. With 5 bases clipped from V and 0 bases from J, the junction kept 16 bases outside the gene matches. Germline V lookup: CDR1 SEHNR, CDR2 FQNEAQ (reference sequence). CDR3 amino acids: CASSNKSGQGVISGANVLTF. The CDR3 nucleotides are TGTGCCAGCAGCAATAAGTCCGGGCAGGGGGTGATCTCTGGGGCCAACGTCCTGACTTTC. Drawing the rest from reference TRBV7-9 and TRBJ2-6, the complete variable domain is DTGVSQNPRHKITKRGQNVTFRCDPISEHNRLYWYRQTLGQGPEFLTYFQNEAQLEKSRLLSDRFSAERPKGSFSTLEIQRTEQGDSAMYLCASSNKSGQGVISGANVLTFGAGSRLTVL.

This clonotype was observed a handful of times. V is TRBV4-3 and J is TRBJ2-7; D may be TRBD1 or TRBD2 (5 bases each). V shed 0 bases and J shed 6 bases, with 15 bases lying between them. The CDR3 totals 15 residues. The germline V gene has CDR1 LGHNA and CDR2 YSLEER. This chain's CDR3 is CASSQDGRKGTEQYF. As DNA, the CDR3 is TGCGCCAGCAGCCAAGATGGCCGAAAGGGGACCGAGCAGTACTTC.

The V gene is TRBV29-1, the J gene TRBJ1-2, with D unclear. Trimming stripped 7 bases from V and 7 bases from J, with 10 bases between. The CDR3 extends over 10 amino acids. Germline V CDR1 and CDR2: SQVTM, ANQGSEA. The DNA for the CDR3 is TGCAGCGGCTACGATTCTGGCTACACCTTC. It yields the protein CSGYDSGYTF.

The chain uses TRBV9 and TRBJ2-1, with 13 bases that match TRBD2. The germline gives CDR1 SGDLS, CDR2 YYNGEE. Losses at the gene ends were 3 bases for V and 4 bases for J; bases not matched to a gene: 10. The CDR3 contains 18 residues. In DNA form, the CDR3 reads TGTGCCAGCAGCGCCCCCCGGACTAGCGGGGGTGAATACAATGAGCAGTTCTTC. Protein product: CASSAPRTSGGEYNEQFF. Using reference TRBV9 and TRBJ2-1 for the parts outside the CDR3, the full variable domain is DSGVTQTPKHLITATGQRVTLRCSPRSGDLSVYWYQQSLDQGLQFLIQYYNGEERAKGNILERFSAQQFPDLHSELNLSSLELGDSALYFCASSAPRTSGGEYNEQFFGPGTRLTVL.

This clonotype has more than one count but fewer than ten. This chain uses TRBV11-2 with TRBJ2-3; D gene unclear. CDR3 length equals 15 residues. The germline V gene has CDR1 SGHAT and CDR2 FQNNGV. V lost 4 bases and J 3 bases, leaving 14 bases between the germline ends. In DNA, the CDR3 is TGTGCCAGCAGCTCGGGTCCCGGCGCGACAGATACGCAGTATTTT. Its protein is CASSSGPGATDTQYF.

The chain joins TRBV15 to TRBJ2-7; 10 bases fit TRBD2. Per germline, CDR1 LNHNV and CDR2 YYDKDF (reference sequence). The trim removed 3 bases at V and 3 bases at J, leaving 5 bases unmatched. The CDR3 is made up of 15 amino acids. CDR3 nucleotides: TGTGCCACCAGCAGGGGGACTAGCGTAAACTACGAGCAGTACTTC. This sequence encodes CATSRGTSVNYEQYF.

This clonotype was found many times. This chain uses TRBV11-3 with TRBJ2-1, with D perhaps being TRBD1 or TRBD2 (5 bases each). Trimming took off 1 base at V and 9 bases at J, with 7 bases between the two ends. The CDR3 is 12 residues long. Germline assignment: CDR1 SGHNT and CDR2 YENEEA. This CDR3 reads CASSLAGGEQFF. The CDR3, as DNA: TGTGCCAGCAGCTTAGCTGGGGGTGAGCAGTTCTTC.

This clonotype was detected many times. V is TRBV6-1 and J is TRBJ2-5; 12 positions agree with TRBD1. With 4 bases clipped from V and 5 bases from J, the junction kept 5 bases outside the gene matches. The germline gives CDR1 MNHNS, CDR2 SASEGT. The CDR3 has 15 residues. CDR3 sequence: CASSVGQGAIETQYF. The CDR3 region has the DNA TGTGCCAGCAGTGTGGGACAGGGGGCCATTGAGACCCAGTACTTC.

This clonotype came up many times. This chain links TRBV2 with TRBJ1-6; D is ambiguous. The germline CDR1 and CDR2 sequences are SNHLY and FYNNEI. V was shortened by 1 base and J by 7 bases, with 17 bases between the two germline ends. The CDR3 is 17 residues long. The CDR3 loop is CASSEGTAGRENSPLHF. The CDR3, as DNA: TGTGCCAGCAGTGAAGGAACGGCGGGGAGAGAAAATTCACCCCTCCACTTT.

The CDR3: CSAGSLAGDTDTQYF. Here the CDR3 DNA reads TGCAGTGCGGGATCCCTAGCGGGGGACACAGATACGCAGTATTTT. The genes are TRBV20-1 and TRBJ2-3, with 10 bases lining up with TRBD2. CDR1 DFQATT and CDR2 SNEGSKA come from the germline V gene (reference sequence). Trimming cost V 6 bases and J 2 bases; bases outside gene matches: 8. The CDR3 length is 15 residues.

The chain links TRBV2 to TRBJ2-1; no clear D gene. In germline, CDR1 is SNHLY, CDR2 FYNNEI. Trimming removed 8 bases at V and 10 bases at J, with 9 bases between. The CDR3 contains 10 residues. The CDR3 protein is CASSQLEQFF. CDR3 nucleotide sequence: TGTGCCAGCTCCCAACTAGAGCAGTTCTTC.

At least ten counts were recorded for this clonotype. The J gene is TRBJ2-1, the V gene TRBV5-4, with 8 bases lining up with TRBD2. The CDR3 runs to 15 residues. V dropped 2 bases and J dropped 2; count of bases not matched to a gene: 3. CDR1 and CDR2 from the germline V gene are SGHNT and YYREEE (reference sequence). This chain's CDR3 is CASSFAGGAYNEQFF. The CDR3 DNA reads TGTGCCAGCAGCTTTGCGGGAGGTGCCTACAATGAGCAGTTCTTC.

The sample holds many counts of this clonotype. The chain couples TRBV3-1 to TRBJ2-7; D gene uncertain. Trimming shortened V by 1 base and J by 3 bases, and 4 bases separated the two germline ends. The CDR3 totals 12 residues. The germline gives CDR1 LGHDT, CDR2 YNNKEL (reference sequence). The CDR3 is CASSQGVYEQYF. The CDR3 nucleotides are TGTGCCAGCAGCCAAGGGGTCTACGAGCAGTACTTC.

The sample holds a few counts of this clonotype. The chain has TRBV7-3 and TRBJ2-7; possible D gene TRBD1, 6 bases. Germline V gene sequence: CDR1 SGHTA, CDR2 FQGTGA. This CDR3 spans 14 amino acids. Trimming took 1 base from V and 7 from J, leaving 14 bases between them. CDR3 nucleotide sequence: TGTGCCAGCAGCTTAAATGGGAATAGGGGGGAGCAGTACTTC. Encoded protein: CASSLNGNRGEQYF.

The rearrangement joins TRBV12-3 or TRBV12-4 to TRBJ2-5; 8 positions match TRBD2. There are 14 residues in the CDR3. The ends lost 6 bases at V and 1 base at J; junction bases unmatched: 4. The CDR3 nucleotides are TGTGCCAGCAGGATCGGGAGGGGCCAAGAGACCCAGTACTTC. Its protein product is CASRIGRGQETQYF.

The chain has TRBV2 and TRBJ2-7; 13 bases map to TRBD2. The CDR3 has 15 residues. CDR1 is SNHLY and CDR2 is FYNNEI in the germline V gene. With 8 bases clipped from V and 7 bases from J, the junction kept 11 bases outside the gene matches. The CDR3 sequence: CASVGTSGALGEQYF. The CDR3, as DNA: TGTGCCAGCGTGGGGACTAGCGGGGCCTTGGGGGAGCAGTACTTC.

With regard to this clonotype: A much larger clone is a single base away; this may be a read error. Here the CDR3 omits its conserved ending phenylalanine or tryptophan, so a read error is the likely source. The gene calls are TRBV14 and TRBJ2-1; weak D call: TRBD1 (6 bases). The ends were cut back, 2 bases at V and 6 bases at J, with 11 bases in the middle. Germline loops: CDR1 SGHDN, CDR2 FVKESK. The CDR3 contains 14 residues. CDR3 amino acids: CASSQQTGFNEQFV. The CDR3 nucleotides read TGTGCCAGCAGCCAACAAACAGGGTTCAATGAGCAGTTCGTC.

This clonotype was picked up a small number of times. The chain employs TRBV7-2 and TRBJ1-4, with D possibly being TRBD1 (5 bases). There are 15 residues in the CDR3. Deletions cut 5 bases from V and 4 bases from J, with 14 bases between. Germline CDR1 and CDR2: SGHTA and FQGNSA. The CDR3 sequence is CASSPSGQVNEKLFF. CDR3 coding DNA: TGTGCCAGCAGCCCATCGGGGCAGGTTAATGAAAAACTGTTTTTT.

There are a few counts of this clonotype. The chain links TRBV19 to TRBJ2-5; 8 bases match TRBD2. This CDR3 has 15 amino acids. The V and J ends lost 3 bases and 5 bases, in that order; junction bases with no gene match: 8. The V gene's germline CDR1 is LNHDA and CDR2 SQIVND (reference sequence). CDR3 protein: CASSILAGGHETQYF. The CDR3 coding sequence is TGTGCCAGTAGTATTTTGGCGGGAGGTCACGAGACCCAGTACTTC.

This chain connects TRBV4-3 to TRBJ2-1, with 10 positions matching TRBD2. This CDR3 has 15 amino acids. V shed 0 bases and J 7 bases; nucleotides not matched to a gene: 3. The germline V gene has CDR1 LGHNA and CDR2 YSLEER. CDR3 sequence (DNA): TGCGCCAGCAGCCAAGATCCTAGCGGGGGTAATGAGCAGTTCTTC. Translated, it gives CASSQDPSGGNEQFF.

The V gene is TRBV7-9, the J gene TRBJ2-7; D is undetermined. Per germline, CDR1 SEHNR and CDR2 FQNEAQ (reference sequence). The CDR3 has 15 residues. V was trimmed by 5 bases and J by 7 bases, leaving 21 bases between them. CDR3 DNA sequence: TGTGCCAGCAGCCCGGGCGAGGTCTTCTCTTGGGAGCAGTACTTC. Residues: CASSPGEVFSWEQYF.

This chain's CDR3 is CASSPAKPLAVSYNEQFF. The CDR3 bases are TGTGCCAGCAGCCCAGCAAAGCCCCTAGCGGTCTCCTACAATGAGCAGTTCTTC. The rearrangement uses TRBV7-8 and TRBJ2-1; 7 bases map to TRBD2. V trimming: 5 bases; J trimming: 0 bases; junction bases outside the gene matches: 13. Germline CDR1 and CDR2: SGHVS and FQNEAQ. The CDR3 contains 18 residues.

The CDR3 region has the DNA TGCGCCAGCAGCTTGTCAAGAAGCGGGACAGCTGGGGCCAACGTCCTGACTTTC. It encodes CASSLSRSGTAGANVLTF. This chain joins TRBV5-1 and TRBJ2-6; TRBD1 or TRBD2 may be the D gene (7 bases each). From germline, CDR1 is SGHRS and CDR2 YFSETQ. The V end lost 1 base, the J end lost 2 bases, and 16 bases lay between the germline ends. CDR3 length: 18 amino acids.

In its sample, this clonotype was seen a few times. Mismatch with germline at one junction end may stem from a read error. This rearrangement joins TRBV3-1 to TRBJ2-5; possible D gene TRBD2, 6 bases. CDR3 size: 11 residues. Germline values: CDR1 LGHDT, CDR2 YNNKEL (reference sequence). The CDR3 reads CASSQGDSLHF. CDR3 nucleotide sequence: TGTGCCAGCAGCCAAGGGGACTCTCTCCACTTC.

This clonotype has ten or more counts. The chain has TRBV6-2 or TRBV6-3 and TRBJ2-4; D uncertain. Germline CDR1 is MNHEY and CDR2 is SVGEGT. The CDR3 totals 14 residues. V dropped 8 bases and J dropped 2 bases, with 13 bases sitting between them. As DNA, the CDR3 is TGTGCCAGCGGGATGGATGGGACCAAAAACATTCAGTACTTC. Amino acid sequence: CASGMDGTKNIQYF.

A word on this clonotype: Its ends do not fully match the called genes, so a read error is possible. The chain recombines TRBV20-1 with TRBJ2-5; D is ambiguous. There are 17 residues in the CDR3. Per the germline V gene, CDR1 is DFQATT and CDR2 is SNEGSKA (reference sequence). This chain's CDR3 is CCARVQTVSVSSETQYF. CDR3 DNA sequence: TGCTGTGCTAGAGTTCAGACTGTCAGCGTAAGTTCGGAGACCCAGTACTTC.